This T cell receptor beta chain was obtained from a study of T cells in Graves' hyperthyroidism and ophthalmopathy. At the level of the study: Specimen type is peripheral blood, collected at initial diagnosis prior to any treatment.

From RNA transcripts, TCR beta CDR3 regions were amplified. The HTBI primer set served for first-round RT-PCR of the TCR CDR3. In TCRdb, the multiplex PCR reads were re-called with MiXCR into one record per CDR3 protein. The table has some 570,000 distinct CDR3 sequences, around 14% seen once. The CDR3 sequence is 14 residues long. The trim removed 6 bases at V and 5 bases at J, leaving 9 bases unmatched. Active moderate-to-severe ophthalmopathy, Clinical Activity Score at least 3, NOSPECS at least 4, under 3 months' duration. Exclusion followed for patients with uncontrolled infection, other autoimmune disease, pregnancy or lactation. This clonotype has a count of ten or more. What it binds is not known. General study results and limits: Most clonotypes that expanded in the thyroid above 0.001 also showed up in blood.

This chain connects TRBV12-3 or TRBV12-4 to TRBJ1-1, with TRBD1 matching over 7 bases. This clonotype was obtained from a woman aged 18-29 years with Graves' ophthalmopathy. The material sequenced was blood. The CDR3 reads CASRGTGVETEAFF. The CDR3 nucleotides are TGTGCCAGCAGGGGCACAGGGGTTGAGACTGAAGCTTTCTTT.